Below are 20 T cell receptor beta chains sequenced from a single sample in a study of identical twins. TCRdb passed the 5' RACE reads through MiXCR, listing each CDR3 protein once. The profile shows 650,000 to 800,000 distinct CDR3 sequences, under 9% of them singletons. In addition, the sample was reused for a study of yellow fever vaccine responses in identical twins.

The sample was PBMCs. The source is a woman younger than 35 in good health.

This clonotype has a handful of counts. The chain links TRBV5-6 to TRBJ1-1, with D unresolved. Trimming cost V 2 bases and J 1 base, with 9 bases left between them. The CDR3 spans 14 residues. CDR1 is SGHDT, CDR2 YYEEEE, per germline. The CDR3 protein is CASSFTVRNTEAFF. CDR3 in DNA: TGTGCCAGCAGCTTTACAGTGAGGAACACTGAAGCTTTCTTT.

This clonotype appeared a few times. The gene calls are TRBV20-1 and TRBJ2-7, with D unresolved. CDR3 length equals 12 residues. Germline assignment: CDR1 DFQATT and CDR2 SNEGSKA (reference sequence). The ends were cut back, 4 bases at V and 2 bases at J, with 9 bases in the middle. Here the CDR3 reads CSAKAGPYEQYF. Here the CDR3 DNA reads TGCAGTGCTAAGGCCGGACCCTACGAGCAGTACTTC.

This clonotype was seen more than once but under ten times. This chain uses TRBV4-2 with TRBJ2-3, with 8 bases matching TRBD2. J gave up 1 base and V 2 bases, and 8 bases lay outside the gene matches. This CDR3 is built from 17 residues. The V gene's germline CDR1 is LGHNA and CDR2 YNFKEQ. The CDR3 loop reads CASSQRGLAGRTDTQYF. As DNA, the CDR3 is TGTGCCAGCAGCCAAAGAGGACTAGCTGGTCGCACAGATACGCAGTATTTT.

This clonotype was seen only a few times. J is TRBJ2-7 and V is TRBV9, with D possibly TRBD1 on 5 matching bases. Germline loops: CDR1 SGDLS, CDR2 YYNGEE. CDR3 length equals 17 residues. V was cut by 3 bases and J by 2 bases, with 21 bases left in between. This chain's CDR3 is CASSARFFPGAPYEQYF. The CDR3, as DNA: TGTGCCAGCAGCGCCCGCTTTTTCCCTGGGGCCCCCTACGAGCAGTACTTC.

This clonotype occurred a few times. The CDR3 protein is CASTKIGGPSHNEQFF. The CDR3 bases are TGTGCCAGCACCAAAATCGGGGGGCCCAGTCACAATGAGCAGTTCTTC. The gene calls are TRBV11-2 and TRBJ2-1; D possibly corresponds to TRBD2 (7 bases). V lost 7 bases and J 5 bases, leaving 21 bases between the germline ends. Germline CDR1 is SGHAT and CDR2 is FQNNGV. CDR3 length equals 16 residues.

In this sample, this clonotype turned up many times. The chain is built from TRBV20-1 and TRBJ2-5; D not certain. The CDR3 is 15 amino acids. V was cut by 2 bases and J by 5 bases, with 18 bases left in between. CDR1 and CDR2 (germline): DFQATT, SNEGSKA (reference sequence). As DNA, the CDR3 is TGCAGTGCTAGAAACGTCGATACCGCTTCCGAGACCCAGTACTTC. Translating it yields CSARNVDTASETQYF.

The chain carries TRBV28 and TRBJ2-7; TRBD1 matches 9 bases. The CDR3 has 16 amino acids. CDR1 MDHEN and CDR2 SYDVKM come from the germline V gene. The J segment lost 4 bases and the V segment lost 4 bases, leaving 11 bases of the junction unmatched. For the CDR3, the DNA is TGTGCCAGCAGTTATAAACCGGGACAGGGCCTATACGAGCAGTACTTC. Translated, it gives CASSYKPGQGLYEQYF.

The V call is TRBV27, the J call TRBJ1-5; no definite D call. The CDR3 totals 13 residues. The germline V gene encodes CDR1 MNHEY and CDR2 SMNVEV (reference sequence). V was clipped by 3 bases and J by 4 bases, with 7 bases between them. The CDR3 sequence is CASSFGENQPQHF. The CDR3 bases are TGTGCCAGCAGTTTTGGGGAAAATCAGCCCCAGCATTTT.

This clonotype was counted only a few times. The chain couples TRBV20-1 to TRBJ2-1; perhaps TRBD1 as D (6 bases). The V gene lost 1 base and the J gene lost 7 bases, with 11 bases spanning the gap. The CDR3 has 13 amino acids. Germline loops: CDR1 DFQATT, CDR2 SNEGSKA (reference sequence). This CDR3 reads CSARGPTGNEQFF. CDR3 bases: TGCAGTGCTAGAGGCCCAACAGGGAATGAGCAGTTCTTC.

This chain links TRBV7-2 with TRBJ2-2; TRBD2 is a possible D gene (6 bases). Germline CDR1 SGHTA, CDR2 FQGNSA. Trimming shortened V by 6 bases and J by 1 base, and 12 bases separated the two germline ends. This CDR3 has 15 residues. Here the CDR3 DNA reads TGTGCCAGCAGTGTACTAGCTAGGAACACCGGGGAGCTGTTTTTT. It encodes CASSVLARNTGELFF.

This clonotype showed up just a few times. The chain recombines TRBV5-1 with TRBJ2-7; D is uncertain. V was clipped by 5 bases and J by 0 bases, with 12 bases between them. CDR3 size: 14 residues. In germline, CDR1 is SGHRS, CDR2 YFSETQ. CDR3 sequence: CASSLQVASYEQYF. The DNA for the CDR3 is TGCGCCAGCAGTCTTCAGGTTGCCTCCTACGAGCAGTACTTC.

This clonotype has a count of ten or more. The genes are TRBV12-3 or TRBV12-4 and TRBJ2-7; the D gene is possibly TRBD1 (6 bases). The CDR3 sequence is 13 residues long. Trimming pared 5 bases from V and 3 bases from J, leaving 11 bases between. In DNA, the CDR3 is TGTGCCAGCAGTCACGGACAGTACTACGAGCAGTACTTC. Its translation: CASSHGQYYEQYF.

The sample holds many counts of this clonotype. The V call is TRBV2, the J call TRBJ2-7, with TRBD2 identical over 8 bases. This CDR3 has 13 residues. V lost 11 bases and J lost 5; bases outside the gene matches: 11. Germline V gene data show CDR1 as SNHLY and CDR2 as FYNNEI. CDR3 coding DNA: TGTGCCTCTTGGACTAGCACAGTGAACGAGCAGTACTTC. It yields the protein CASWTSTVNEQYF.

CDR3 DNA: TGTGCCAGCAGCTTAGGCGGACCTTTAAAAGAGACCCAGTACTTC. Its protein is CASSLGGPLKETQYF. The chain is built from TRBV7-9 and TRBJ2-5; no clear D. CDR1 and CDR2 (germline): SEHNR, FQNEAQ (reference sequence). Trimming removed 1 base from V and 3 bases from J, with 12 bases in between. The CDR3 has 15 amino acids.

This clonotype was seen only a few times. The chain joins TRBV18 to TRBJ2-2; 8 bases fit TRBD1. Trimming took 3 bases from V and 5 from J; bases not matched to a gene: 5. Germline CDR1 KGHSH, CDR2 LQKENI. The CDR3 runs 15 residues. DNA for the CDR3: TGTGCCAGCTCACCGAAGACAGGGGTAACCGGGGAGCTGTTTTTT. Amino acid sequence: CASSPKTGVTGELFF.

The sample holds a few counts of this clonotype. J is TRBJ2-2 and V is TRBV20-1; 16 nucleotides agree with TRBD2. This CDR3 contains 18 residues. The V gene end was trimmed by 3 bases and the J gene end by 3 bases; junction bases not matched to a gene: 7. Germline CDR1 and CDR2: DFQATT and SNEGSKA (reference sequence). CDR3 coding DNA: TGCAGTGCTAGGGTCGCGGGACTAGCGGGAGGGTACACCGGGGAGCTGTTTTTT. This sequence encodes CSARVAGLAGGYTGELFF.

This clonotype was counted between two and nine times. The chain combines TRBV29-1 with TRBJ2-4; TRBD2 might be the D (5 bases). The CDR3 extends over 15 amino acids. The V gene's germline CDR1 is SQVTM and CDR2 ANQGSEA. Trimming shortened V by 6 bases and J by 2 bases, and 17 bases separated the two germline ends. This CDR3 reads CSVAEDGLPKNIQYF. The CDR3 nucleotides read TGCAGCGTGGCGGAGGACGGGCTGCCCAAAAACATTCAGTACTTC. Full variable domain (outside the CDR3, taken from reference TRBV29-1 and TRBJ2-4): SAVISQKPSRDICQRGTSLTIQCQVDSQVTMMFWYRQQPGQSLTLIATANQGSEATYESGFVIDKFPISRPNLTFSTLTVSNMSPEDSSIYLCSVAEDGLPKNIQYFGAGTRLSVL.

The chain recombines TRBV15 with TRBJ2-7, with D possibly TRBD1 on 6 matching bases. Germline V gene lookup returns CDR1 LNHNV and CDR2 YYDKDF (reference sequence). Trimming shortened V by 3 bases and J by 0 bases, and 18 bases separated the two germline ends. The CDR3 is made up of 17 amino acids. Here the CDR3 reads CATSRHQVQGRSYEQYF. The CDR3, as DNA: TGTGCCACCAGCAGGCACCAGGTACAGGGCCGCTCCTACGAGCAGTACTTC.

CDR3 bases: TGTGCCAGCAGCTCCCCGGGACAGGGGGAATATGGCTACACCTTC. This codes for CASSSPGQGEYGYTF. The J gene is TRBJ1-2, the V gene TRBV7-2, with 11 bases aligning to TRBD1. The V segment lost 4 bases and the J segment 5 bases; nucleotides outside the gene matches: 6. Germline assignment: CDR1 SGHTA and CDR2 FQGNSA. The CDR3 spans 15 residues.

The table lists this clonotype with a few counts. The chain is built from TRBV20-1 and TRBJ2-7, with 8 nucleotides matching TRBD2. The CDR3 is 15 amino acids. Trimming cost V 3 bases and J 0 bases; bases outside gene matches: 7. Germline loops: CDR1 DFQATT, CDR2 SNEGSKA (reference sequence). This CDR3 is CSASPLGLASYEQYF. The CDR3 bases are TGCAGTGCTAGTCCCCTTGGACTAGCCTCCTACGAGCAGTACTTC.